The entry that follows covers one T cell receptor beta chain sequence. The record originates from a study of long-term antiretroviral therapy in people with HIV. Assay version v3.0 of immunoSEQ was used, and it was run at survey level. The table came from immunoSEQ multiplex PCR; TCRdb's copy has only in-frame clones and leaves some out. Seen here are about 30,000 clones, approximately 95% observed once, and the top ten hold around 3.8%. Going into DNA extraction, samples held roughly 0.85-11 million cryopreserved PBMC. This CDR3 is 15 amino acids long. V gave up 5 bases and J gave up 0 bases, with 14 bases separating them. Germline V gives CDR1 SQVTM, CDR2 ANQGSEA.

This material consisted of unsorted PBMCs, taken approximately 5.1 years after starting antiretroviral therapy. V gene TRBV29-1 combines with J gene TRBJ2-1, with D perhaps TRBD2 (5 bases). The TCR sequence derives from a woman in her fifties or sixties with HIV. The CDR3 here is CSVRGSGSSYNEQFF. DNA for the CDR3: TGCAGCGTTCGAGGTAGTGGGAGCTCCTACAATGAGCAGTTCTTC.